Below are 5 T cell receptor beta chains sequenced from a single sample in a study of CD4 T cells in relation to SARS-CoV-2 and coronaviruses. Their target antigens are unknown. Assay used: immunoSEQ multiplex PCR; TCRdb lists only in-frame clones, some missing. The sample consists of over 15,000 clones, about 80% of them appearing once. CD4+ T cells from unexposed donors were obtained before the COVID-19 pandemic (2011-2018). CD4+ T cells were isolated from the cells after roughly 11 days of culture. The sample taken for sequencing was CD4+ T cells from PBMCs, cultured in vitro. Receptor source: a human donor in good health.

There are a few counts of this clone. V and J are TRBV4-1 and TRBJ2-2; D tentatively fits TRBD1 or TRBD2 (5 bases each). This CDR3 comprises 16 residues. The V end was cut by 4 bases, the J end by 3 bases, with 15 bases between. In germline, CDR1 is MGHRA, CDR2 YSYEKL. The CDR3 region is CASSLTRGDYTGELFF. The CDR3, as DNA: TGCGCCAGCAGCCTTACGAGGGGCGACTACACCGGGGAGCTGTTTTTT.

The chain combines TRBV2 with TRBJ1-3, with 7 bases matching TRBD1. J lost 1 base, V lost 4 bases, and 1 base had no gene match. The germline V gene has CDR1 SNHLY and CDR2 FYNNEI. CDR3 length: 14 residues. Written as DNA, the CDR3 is TGTGCCAGCAGTGGGGACAGTTCTGGAAACACCATATATTTT. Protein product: CASSGDSSGNTIYF.

CDR3 residues: CASSQSTGRATIYF. CDR3 DNA sequence: TGTGCCAGCAGCCAAAGCACAGGGCGCGCCACCATATATTTT. V and J are TRBV3-1 (or the pseudogene TRBV3-2) and TRBJ1-3; the D gene is possibly TRBD1 (6 bases). CDR3 length equals 14 residues. V was shortened by 2 bases and J by 9 bases, with 14 bases between the two germline ends. CDR1 is LGHDT and CDR2 is YNNKEL in the germline V gene (reference sequence).

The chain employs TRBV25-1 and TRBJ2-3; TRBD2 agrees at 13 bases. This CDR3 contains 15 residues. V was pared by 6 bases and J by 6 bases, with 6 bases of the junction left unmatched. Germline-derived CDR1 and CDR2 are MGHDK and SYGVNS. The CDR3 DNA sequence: TGTGCCAGCAGCGCCCCGGGACTAGCGGGGGATACGCAGTATTTT. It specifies CASSAPGLAGDTQYF.

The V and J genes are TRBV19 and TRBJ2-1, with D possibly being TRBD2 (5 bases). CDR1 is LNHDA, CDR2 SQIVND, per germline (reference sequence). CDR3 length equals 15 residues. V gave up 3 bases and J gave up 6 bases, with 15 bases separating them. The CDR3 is CASSITGIRTNEQFF. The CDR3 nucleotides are TGTGCCAGTAGTATCACCGGGATTCGTACCAATGAGCAGTTCTTC.